These 22 T cell receptor beta chains originate from one sample sequenced in a study of blood T cells in healthy people across ages. Sample-barcoded 5' priming and a J-beta primer mix drove a second PCR of roughly 7 to 11 cycles. TCRdb re-called the 5' RACE reads through MiXCR, storing one row per CDR3 protein. The sample shows 1 million to 1.2 million distinct CDR3 sequences, around two fifths of them seen only once. Sequences were obtained from blood. These receptors were collected from a man between 18 and 29 years old in good health.

This clonotype was seen repeatedly, ten times or more. The chain uses TRBV11-2 and TRBJ2-1; maybe TRBD2 (5 bases). The CDR3 has 15 residues. With 2 bases removed from V and 3 bases from J, the gap between germline ends came to 11 bases. Per germline, CDR1 SGHAT and CDR2 FQNNGV. CDR3 sequence: CASSLSSRLYNEQFF. CDR3 in DNA: TGTGCCAGCAGCTTATCTAGCCGACTCTACAATGAGCAGTTCTTC.

The CDR3 coding sequence is TGTGCCAGCAGCTTAATGGGAGAGTACACAGATACGCAGTATTTT. Translation: CASSLMGEYTDTQYF. This chain uses TRBV11-1 with TRBJ2-3, with D tentatively TRBD2 (5 bases). This CDR3 comprises 15 residues. Trimming cost V 2 bases and J 2 bases, with 11 bases left between them. In germline, CDR1 is SGHAT, CDR2 FQDESV (reference sequence). The whole variable domain, filled in from reference TRBV11-1 and TRBJ2-3, reads EAEVAQSPRYKITEKSQAVAFWCDPISGHATLYWYRQILGQGPELLVQFQDESVVDDSQLPKDRFSAERLKGVDSTLKIQPAELGDSAMYLCASSLMGEYTDTQYFGPGTRLTVL.

The sample holds a few counts of this clonotype. V usage is TRBV10-3 and J usage is TRBJ1-1; D is unresolved. Germline lookup yields CDR1 ENHRY and CDR2 SYGVKD. V was cut by 11 bases and J by 4 bases, with 17 bases left in between. CDR3 length: 13 amino acids. The CDR3 region has the DNA TGTGCCGTCTCGCCCATTGGATCCACTGAAGCTTTCTTT. Translation: CAVSPIGSTEAFF.

The chain employs TRBV3-1 and TRBJ1-1, with 7 bases matching TRBD1. V lost 2 bases to trimming and J lost 0 bases; unmatched junction nucleotides: 3. The CDR3 contains 15 residues. Germline CDR1 and CDR2: LGHDT and YNNKEL (reference sequence). CDR3 sequence: CASSQRDSLNTEAFF. CDR3 coding DNA: TGTGCCAGCAGCCAACGGGACAGTTTGAACACTGAAGCTTTCTTT.

This clonotype was counted only a few times. The chain links TRBV12-3 or TRBV12-4 to TRBJ1-2; maybe TRBD1 (5 bases). V lost 5 bases and J lost 2, with 18 bases in between. CDR3 size: 16 residues. Here the CDR3 DNA reads TGTGCCAGCAGTCTACGGGGGTTTGGGGGGAACTATGGCTACACCTTC. Its protein product is CASSLRGFGGNYGYTF.

The gene calls are TRBV20-1 and TRBJ2-5; D is unclear. Looked up from germline, CDR1 is DFQATT and CDR2 is SNEGSKA (reference sequence). V was pared by 3 bases and J by 1 base, with 9 bases between. The CDR3 has 13 residues. The DNA of the CDR3 is TGCAGTGCTAGGGGATTTGTCCAAGAGACCCAGTACTTC. Translation: CSARGFVQETQYF.

The chain is built from TRBV7-2 and TRBJ2-4, with 11 bases fitting TRBD1. The end of the DNA fits TRBJ2-7 better, so the J call may be wrong. The CDR3 runs to 15 residues. The germline V gene encodes CDR1 SGHTA and CDR2 FQGNSA. CDR3 coding DNA: TGTGCCAGCAGCGCCGGGACAGGGGGTCCCTACGAGCAGTACTTC. As protein: CASSAGTGGPYEQYF.

This clonotype was counted only a few times. V usage is TRBV7-2 and J usage is TRBJ1-2; D perhaps matches TRBD1 (5 bases). V lost 8 bases, J lost 6 bases, and 13 bases lay in between. This CDR3 contains 12 residues. Germline-derived CDR1 and CDR2 are SGHTA and FQGNSA. In DNA form, the CDR3 reads TGTGCCAGCGCGGTCCTAGGGGATGGCTACACCTTC. Amino acid sequence: CASAVLGDGYTF.

This clonotype was seen a few times. The rearrangement links TRBV6-5 to TRBJ1-6, with TRBD1 identical over 8 bases. V shed 4 bases and J 9 bases; nucleotides not matched to a gene: 11. The CDR3 is 16 amino acids. Germline CDR1 is MNHEY and CDR2 is SVGAGI. CDR3 sequence: CASSLQARGPGSPLHF. The CDR3 nucleotides read TGTGCCAGCAGTTTACAGGCCAGGGGGCCGGGTTCACCCCTCCACTTT.

There are a few counts of this clonotype. The CDR3 region is CASSQFLGQSDEQYF. CDR3 sequence (DNA): TGCGCCAGCAGCCAATTTCTCGGACAGAGCGACGAGCAGTACTTC. The chain is built from TRBV4-3 and TRBJ2-7; maybe TRBD1 (6 bases). Trimming pared 2 bases from V and 5 bases from J, leaving 16 bases between. Germline V CDR1 and CDR2: LGHNA, YSLEER. The CDR3 sequence is 15 residues long.

The table lists this clonotype with a few counts. The V gene is TRBV6-2 or TRBV6-3, the J gene TRBJ2-1, with a tentative D call TRBD1 (6 bases). The DNA end lines up better with TRBJ2-7; the J call may be wrong. There are 14 residues in the CDR3. CDR1 is MNHEY and CDR2 is SVGEGT in the germline V gene. For the CDR3, the DNA is TGTGCCAGCAGTTTAGGACAGAGCTACAATGAGCAGTACTTC. It is translated as CASSLGQSYNEQYF.

The CDR3 bases are TGTGCCAGCAGCTTTGGAAACAGGGGATCAACCTACGAGCAGTACTTC. It encodes CASSFGNRGSTYEQYF. This chain connects TRBV7-8 to TRBJ2-7; 7 bases line up with TRBD1. There are 16 residues in the CDR3. Germline V gene data show CDR1 as SGHVS and CDR2 as FQNEAQ. Trimming at V came to 3 bases and at J to 2 bases, leaving 10 bases not matched to a gene.

This clonotype was seen a few times. CDR3 residues: CATSGAGDPDEQFF. For the CDR3, the DNA is TGTGCCACCTCGGGTGCGGGGGACCCCGATGAGCAGTTCTTC. The genes are TRBV6-2 or TRBV6-3 and TRBJ2-1, with TRBD2 matching over 7 bases. Per germline, CDR1 MNHEY and CDR2 SVGEGT. The CDR3 is 14 amino acids. V lost 10 bases, J lost 8 bases, and 14 bases stayed unmatched.

The chain joins TRBV6-1 to TRBJ1-5; D might be TRBD1 (5 bases). The V gene's germline CDR1 is MNHNS and CDR2 SASEGT. The CDR3 is made up of 16 amino acids. V lost 3 bases and J 1 base, leaving 13 bases between the germline ends. The CDR3 sequence is CASSDLRQRSNQPQHF. In DNA, the CDR3 is TGTGCCAGCAGTGACTTGAGACAGCGGAGCAATCAGCCCCAGCATTTT.

The chain recombines TRBV6-1 with TRBJ1-2, with 8 bases that match TRBD1. Germline V lookup: CDR1 MNHNS, CDR2 SASEGT. Trimming at V came to 4 bases and at J to 4 bases, leaving 11 bases not matched to a gene. The CDR3 extends over 16 amino acids. CDR3 sequence (DNA): TGTGCCAGCAGTGCCTCGGGACAGGATGACCGCTATGGCTACACCTTC. The encoded protein is CASSASGQDDRYGYTF.

The V call is TRBV3-1, the J call TRBJ1-5; D is perhaps TRBD1 (6 bases). Germline CDR1 LGHDT, CDR2 YNNKEL (reference sequence). The CDR3 sequence is 14 residues long. V was shortened by 4 bases and J by 7 bases, with 14 bases between the two germline ends. The CDR3 DNA is TGTGCCAGCAGCCGAAGGGGGGGGAGCCAGCCCCAGCATTTT. It codes for CASSRRGGSQPQHF.

About this clonotype: Since a much larger clone is just one base distant, this may be a read error. The chain links TRBV29-1 to TRBJ1-1, with 10 bases lining up with TRBD1. The germline V gene has CDR1 SQVTM and CDR2 ANQGSEA. The CDR3 extends over 13 amino acids. V was clipped by 7 bases and J by 5 bases; unmatched bases: 7. The CDR3 region has the DNA TGCAGCGGTGAGACAGGGGGCGGAACTGAAGCTTTCTTT. The encoded protein is CSGETGGGTEAFF. The full variable domain, with the rest looked up from reference TRBV29-1 and TRBJ1-1, is SAVISQKPSRDICQRGTSLTIQCQVDSQVTMMFWYRQQPGQSLTLIATANQGSEATYESGFVIDKFPISRPNLTFSTLTVSNMSPEDSSIYLCSGETGGGTEAFFGQGTRLTVV.

The J gene is TRBJ1-6, the V gene TRBV4-1; D unresolved. The CDR3 is made up of 16 amino acids. Germline CDR1 MGHRA, CDR2 YSYEKL. V lost 0 bases and J 0 bases, leaving 6 bases between the germline ends. CDR3 in amino acids: CASSQEAGSYNSPLHF. The CDR3 bases are TGCGCCAGCAGCCAAGAAGCCGGCTCCTATAATTCACCCCTCCACTTT.

In this sample, this clonotype turned up a few times. The chain combines TRBV20-1 with TRBJ2-3; D is tentatively TRBD1 or TRBD2 (5 bases each). Trimming removed 1 base at V and 2 bases at J, with 13 bases between. The CDR3 is made up of 15 amino acids. Germline V gives CDR1 DFQATT, CDR2 SNEGSKA (reference sequence). CDR3 in amino acids: CSARAIGAYTDTQYF. CDR3 sequence (DNA): TGCAGTGCTAGAGCCATCGGGGCCTACACAGATACGCAGTATTTT.

This chain links TRBV20-1 with TRBJ1-1; 8 positions match TRBD1. CDR1 and CDR2 from the germline V gene are DFQATT and SNEGSKA (reference sequence). This CDR3 spans 14 amino acids. Trimming cost V 4 bases and J 1 base; bases outside gene matches: 5. CDR3 DNA sequence: TGCAGTGCTATAGATCAGGGGGCGAACACTGAAGCTTTCTTT. Translating it yields CSAIDQGANTEAFF.

The rearrangement joins TRBV20-1 to TRBJ1-3; no reliable D call. Germline CDR1 DFQATT, CDR2 SNEGSKA (reference sequence). V lost 1 base, J lost 4 bases, and 17 bases lay in between. This CDR3 has 16 residues. This chain's CDR3 is CSARAPGTAGGNTIYF. The DNA of the CDR3 is TGCAGTGCTAGAGCCCCCGGAACCGCAGGAGGAAACACCATATATTTT.

The sample holds a few counts of this clonotype. CDR3 sequence reads: CSAGGAVLNTEAFF. In DNA, the CDR3 is TGCAGTGCGGGGGGAGCCGTTTTGAACACTGAAGCTTTCTTT. The rearrangement joins TRBV20-1 to TRBJ1-1; tentatively, D is TRBD1 (5 bases). CDR1 is DFQATT and CDR2 is SNEGSKA in the germline V gene (reference sequence). Trimming pared 6 bases from V and 0 bases from J, leaving 14 bases between. The CDR3 sequence is 14 residues long.